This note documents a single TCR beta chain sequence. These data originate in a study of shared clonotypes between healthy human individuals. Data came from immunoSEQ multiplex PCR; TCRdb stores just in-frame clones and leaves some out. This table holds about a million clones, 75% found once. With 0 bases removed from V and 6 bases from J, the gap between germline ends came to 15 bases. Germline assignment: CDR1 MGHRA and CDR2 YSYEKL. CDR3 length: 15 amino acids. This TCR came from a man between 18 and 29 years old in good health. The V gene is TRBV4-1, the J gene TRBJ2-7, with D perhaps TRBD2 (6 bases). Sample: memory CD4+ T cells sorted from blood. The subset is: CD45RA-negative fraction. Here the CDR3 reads CASSQDPGLGGEQYF. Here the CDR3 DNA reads TGCGCCAGCAGCCAAGATCCAGGGCTCGGGGGCGAGCAGTACTTC.